The 13 T cell receptor beta chains reported below all come from one sample, sequenced in a study of OX40 agonist ivuxolimab in advanced cancers. Measured with immunoSEQ multiplex PCR; TCRdb has only the in-frame clones, and not every one. The repertoire has 65,000 to 80,000 clones, 90% to 95% of them found once; the top ten carry approximately 0.69%. Specimen: CD4+ or CD8+ T cells sorted from blood, collected in a trial of the OX40 agonist ivuxolimab. These receptors were taken from an adult with an advanced solid tumor such as melanoma, head and neck, liver or kidney cancer.

This clone was counted once. V usage is TRBV7-2 and J usage is TRBJ1-5; possibly TRBD1 for D (6 bases). The CDR3 is 16 amino acids. CDR1 is SGHTA, CDR2 FQGNSA, per germline. V lost 5 bases and J 3 bases, leaving 17 bases between the germline ends. The CDR3 sequence is CASSPKGEQDNQPQHF. CDR3 DNA sequence: TGTGCCAGCAGCCCCAAGGGGGAGCAGGACAATCAGCCCCAGCATTTT. The full variable domain, rest sourced from reference TRBV7-2 and TRBJ1-5, is GAGVSQSPSNKVTEKGKDVELRCDPISGHTALYWYRQSLGQGLEFLIYFQGNSAPDKSGLPSDRFSAERTGGSVSTLTIQRTQQEDSAVYLCASSPKGEQDNQPQHFGDGTRLSIL.

This chain joins TRBV9 and TRBJ2-1; 8 positions agree with TRBD2. The CDR3 totals 16 residues. Germline loops: CDR1 SGDLS, CDR2 YYNGEE. The trim removed 3 bases at V and 4 bases at J, leaving 9 bases unmatched. The CDR3 loop reads CASSGGGLAAYNEQFF. The CDR3 DNA follows: TGTGCCAGCAGCGGCGGGGGGCTAGCGGCATACAATGAGCAGTTCTTC.

V gene TRBV18 combines with J gene TRBJ1-5; D not resolved. Trimming removed 5 bases from V and 1 base from J, with 12 bases in between. This CDR3 spans 15 amino acids. From germline, CDR1 is KGHSH and CDR2 LQKENI. The CDR3 nucleotides read TGTGCCAGCTCAAACTTTAGCGGGAGCAATCAGCCCCAGCATTTT. It codes for CASSNFSGSNQPQHF.

The chain is built from TRBV27 and TRBJ2-7; TRBD2 matches 8 bases. This CDR3 comprises 16 residues. The germline V gene encodes CDR1 MNHEY and CDR2 SMNVEV (reference sequence). V shed 3 bases, J shed 3 bases, and the junction held 10 bases outside the gene matches. The CDR3 coding sequence is TGTGCCAGCAGTTTTTTTGGGACTAGTATCCTCTACGAGCAGTACTTC. Protein product: CASSFFGTSILYEQYF.

The chain is built from TRBV18 and TRBJ2-7, with a weak D call TRBD2 (6 bases). Trimming took 2 bases from V and 0 from J, leaving 14 bases between them. Germline-derived CDR1 and CDR2 are KGHSH and LQKENI. The CDR3 runs to 16 residues. The CDR3 spells CASSPRRLDLSYEQYF. Written as DNA, the CDR3 is TGTGCCAGCTCACCAAGGCGACTAGACCTCTCCTACGAGCAGTACTTC.

The genes are TRBV5-6 and TRBJ2-1; D perhaps matches TRBD2 (6 bases). CDR1 and CDR2 from the germline V gene are SGHDT and YYEEEE. With 0 bases removed from V and 9 bases from J, the gap between germline ends came to 7 bases. This CDR3 has 12 residues. The CDR3 spells CASSLGRGEQFF. The CDR3 DNA is TGTGCCAGCAGCTTGGGGAGGGGTGAGCAGTTCTTC.

The chain couples TRBV6-5 to TRBJ1-4; D might be TRBD1 (5 bases). Germline V lookup: CDR1 MNHEY, CDR2 SVGAGI. V lost 2 bases and J lost 5, with 15 bases in between. CDR3 length: 16 residues. The DNA of the CDR3 is TGTGCCAGCAGTTACGCTCCGGGACGGGGGAATGAAAAACTGTTTTTT. Translation gives CASSYAPGRGNEKLFF.

The sample holds one count of this clone. The chain carries TRBV11-2 and TRBJ1-3; D is uncertain. Trimming removed 3 bases at V and 2 bases at J, with 2 bases between. Germline-derived CDR1 and CDR2 are SGHAT and FQNNGV. There are 12 residues in the CDR3. The CDR3 sequence is CASSFTGNTIYF. The CDR3 bases are TGTGCCAGCAGCTTCACTGGAAACACCATATATTTT.

The chain carries TRBV6-1 and TRBJ1-5; 8 positions agree with TRBD1. V lost 6 bases and J lost 7; bases outside the gene matches: 2. This CDR3 is built from 12 residues. CDR1 and CDR2 from the germline V gene are MNHNS and SASEGT. CDR3 DNA: TGTGCCAGCAGACAGGGGGAACAGCCCCAGCATTTT. Its protein is CASRQGEQPQHF.

V and J are TRBV5-6 and TRBJ1-5; a weak D match, TRBD1 (5 bases). The germline V gene encodes CDR1 SGHDT and CDR2 YYEEEE. V was shortened by 1 base and J by 5 bases, with 10 bases between the two germline ends. The CDR3 covers 14 residues. The CDR3 DNA follows: TGTGCCAGCAGCTTGACAGGTCACGATCAGCCCCAGCATTTT. As protein: CASSLTGHDQPQHF.

This clone was seen just once. The gene calls are TRBV9 and TRBJ2-2; 14 nucleotides agree with TRBD2. Germline-derived CDR1 and CDR2 are SGDLS and YYNGEE. V shed 3 bases and J 0 bases; nucleotides not matched to a gene: 7. The CDR3 has 19 amino acids. CDR3 in amino acids: CASSARLAGGPANTGELFF. CDR3 in DNA: TGTGCCAGCAGCGCGCGACTAGCGGGAGGGCCCGCGAACACCGGGGAGCTGTTTTTT. The full variable domain, rest sourced from reference TRBV9 and TRBJ2-2, is DSGVTQTPKHLITATGQRVTLRCSPRSGDLSVYWYQQSLDQGLQFLIQYYNGEERAKGNILERFSAQQFPDLHSELNLSSLELGDSALYFCASSARLAGGPANTGELFFGEGSRLTVL.

This chain joins TRBV10-3 and TRBJ2-3; 8 positions match TRBD1. Per germline, CDR1 ENHRY and CDR2 SYGVKD. This CDR3 is 14 amino acids long. The trim removed 10 bases at V and 0 bases at J, leaving 6 bases unmatched. CDR3 coding DNA: TGTGCCACCAGGGGGCTTCGCAGCACAGATACGCAGTATTTT. It specifies CATRGLRSTDTQYF.

The J gene is TRBJ2-3, the V gene TRBV6-1; possible D gene TRBD2, 5 bases. Looked up from germline, CDR1 is MNHNS and CDR2 is SASEGT. The CDR3 is 17 residues long. V shed 4 bases and J shed 3 bases, with 20 bases lying between them. The CDR3 DNA reads as TGTGCCAGCAGTGCCCGGAGTATTTTACGGGATACAGATACGCAGTATTTT. The encoded protein is CASSARSILRDTDTQYF.